Below are 7 T cell receptor beta chains sequenced from a single sample in a study of T cell responses to AZD1222 COVID-19 vaccine. Some clones are missing from TCRdb's copy, which holds only in-frame ones; the method was immunoSEQ multiplex PCR. The table shows 90,000 to 120,000 clones, with 85% to 90% occurring only once. This specimen was peripheral blood, taken on day 0 of AZD1222 vaccination. The receptors derive from an adult in good health.

This chain uses TRBV3-1 (or the pseudogene TRBV3-2) with TRBJ2-2; D ambiguous. Germline-derived CDR1 and CDR2 are LGHDT and YNNKEL (reference sequence). Trimming left V 8 bases short and J 4 bases short, with 14 bases between. CDR3 length: 14 residues. Here the CDR3 DNA reads TGTGCCAGCTCCCAAGGGTTCACCACCGGGGAGCTGTTTTTT. It is translated as CASSQGFTTGELFF.

This rearrangement joins TRBV5-1 to TRBJ2-7, with D perhaps matching TRBD2 (7 bases). Germline-derived CDR1 and CDR2 are SGHRS and YFSETQ. Trimming removed 4 bases from V and 3 bases from J, with 17 bases in between. This CDR3 is 15 amino acids long. The CDR3 coding sequence is TGCGCCAGCAGCGCCATCCTAGGGGGGGGCTACGAGCAGTACTTC. This encodes CASSAILGGGYEQYF.

This clone has a count of ten or more. The chain recombines TRBV11-3 with TRBJ1-1, with a possible D match to TRBD1 (6 bases). The CDR3 has 15 residues. CDR1 is SGHNT, CDR2 YENEEA, per germline. V lost 3 bases and J 1 base, leaving 12 bases between the germline ends. The CDR3 bases are TGTGCCAGCAGCTTCGGAGGACAGCCGAACACTGAAGCTTTCTTT. It translates to CASSFGGQPNTEAFF.

The V gene is TRBV24-1, the J gene TRBJ2-2; D gene ambiguous. CDR3 length equals 19 residues. V was shortened by 0 bases and J by 0 bases, with 16 bases between the two germline ends. The germline gives CDR1 KGHDR, CDR2 SFDVKD. CDR3 nucleotides: TGTGCCACCAGTGATTTGCCCAGTCGGGTCACCTCGAACACCGGGGAGCTGTTTTTT. Its protein is CATSDLPSRVTSNTGELFF.

The J gene is TRBJ1-6, the V gene TRBV27; no firm D call. Trimming left V 8 bases short and J 7 bases short, with 6 bases between. CDR1 is MNHEY and CDR2 is SMNVEV in the germline V gene (reference sequence). The CDR3 totals 11 residues. CDR3 nucleotide sequence: TGTGCCAGCGGGGAAAATTCACCCCTCCACTTT. This sequence encodes CASGENSPLHF.

This clone was recorded a few times. This chain joins TRBV10-3 and TRBJ2-1; 11 nucleotides line up with TRBD2. V lost 3 bases, J lost 5 bases, and 6 bases stayed unmatched. The CDR3 is 16 amino acids. CDR1 is ENHRY, CDR2 SYGVKD, per germline. CDR3 residues: CAISDSTSGIHNEQFF. As DNA, the CDR3 is TGTGCCATCAGTGATTCGACTAGCGGGATACACAATGAGCAGTTCTTC.

The chain has TRBV14 and TRBJ2-5, with 8 nucleotides matching TRBD2. CDR3 size: 16 residues. Germline V gene data show CDR1 as SGHDN and CDR2 as FVKESK. Losses at the gene ends were 1 base for V and 2 bases for J; bases not matched to a gene: 6. This CDR3 reads CASSQGVGGVQETQYF. CDR3 bases: TGTGCCAGCAGCCAAGGTGTCGGGGGGGTTCAAGAGACCCAGTACTTC.